The 20 T cell receptor beta chains below were found in one sample sequenced in a study of T-cell reconstitution after alpha-beta-depleted transplantation in children. Using unique molecular identifiers, the investigators prepared the TCRbeta library. Each CDR3 protein gets one entry after TCRdb re-called the PCR reads with MiXCR. The sample includes 250,000 to 400,000 distinct CDR3 sequences, roughly 25% seen only once; the top ten take 9.5% to 12%. Sequences were derived from PBMCs, mostly from graft donor cells, sampled 180 days after TCRalphabeta/CD19-depleted stem cell transplant. The source is a male patient under 18 who had a stem cell transplant for acute lymphoblastic leukemia, so the T cells may come from the graft donor.

This clonotype was detected only a few times. It is unclear where the CDR3 begins or ends on the DNA, so no DNA is shown, and the CDR3 is as TCRdb lists it. The chain links TRBV7-3 to TRBJ2-1; TRBD2, the D gene given by the table, was not confirmed from the DNA. Ends included, the CDR3 has 13 residues. Germline V gene data show CDR1 as SGHTA and CDR2 as FQGTGA. CDR3 loop: CASSRDFGNEQFF.

This clonotype was counted a few times. The CDR3 region has the DNA TGCGCCAGCAGTGGGTGGACAGGGGGGAAAGAAAAACTGTTTTTT. This codes for CASSGWTGGKEKLFF. J is TRBJ1-4 and V is TRBV10-2; 10 bases are a match to TRBD1. The ends lost 4 bases at V and 8 bases at J; junction bases unmatched: 7. Germline CDR1 WSHSY, CDR2 SAAADI. This CDR3 has 15 amino acids.

The sample holds many counts of this clonotype. This chain connects TRBV5-1 to TRBJ2-7; D remains ambiguous. This CDR3 has 13 amino acids. Trimming shortened V by 0 bases and J by 4 bases, and 8 bases separated the two germline ends. CDR1 is SGHRS and CDR2 is YFSETQ in the germline V gene. The CDR3 coding sequence is TGCGCCAGCAGCTTGGAGGGAAGTTACGAGCAGTACTTC. Translated: CASSLEGSYEQYF.

This chain joins TRBV6-5 and TRBJ1-2, with D unresolved. Germline CDR1 and CDR2: MNHEY and SVGAGI. V was pared by 2 bases and J by 2 bases, with 12 bases between. The CDR3 has 15 amino acids. CDR3 nucleotides: TGTGCCAGCAGTTACATGCGGTTCAGGAACTATGGCTACACCTTC. It translates to CASSYMRFRNYGYTF.

V gene TRBV20-1 combines with J gene TRBJ2-7; 14 bases are shared with TRBD2. The CDR3 runs 15 residues. CDR1 and CDR2 (germline): DFQATT, SNEGSKA (reference sequence). The junction had 9 bases not matched to a gene; V was cut back by 4 bases and J by 7 bases. CDR3 nucleotides: TGCAGTGCTACCGAGAGACTAGCGGGAGGGCTTGAGCAGTACTTC. Translating gives CSATERLAGGLEQYF.

The chain couples TRBV20-1 to TRBJ1-3; 9 nucleotides line up with TRBD1. The CDR3 is 14 amino acids. The V segment lost 4 bases and the J segment 1 base; nucleotides outside the gene matches: 2. Germline V gene lookup returns CDR1 DFQATT and CDR2 SNEGSKA (reference sequence). The chain's CDR3 is CSAKQGASGNTIYF. The CDR3 region has the DNA TGCAGTGCTAAACAGGGGGCGTCTGGAAACACCATATATTTT.

This clonotype appeared a single time. This sequence joins TRBV5-1 and TRBJ2-1, with D uncertain. V shed 4 bases and J shed 0 bases, with 2 bases lying between them. Germline CDR1 SGHRS, CDR2 YFSETQ. The CDR3 consists of 12 residues. The DNA of the CDR3 is TGCGCCAGCAGCGACTCCTACAATGAGCAGTTCTTC. Its protein product is CASSDSYNEQFF.

This clonotype has a handful of counts. V is TRBV12-3 or TRBV12-4 and J is TRBJ2-1; a weak D match, TRBD1 (5 bases). The CDR3 is made up of 13 amino acids. The V end was cut by 6 bases, the J end by 3 bases, with 9 bases between. The CDR3 reads CASRTAYYNEQFF. As DNA, the CDR3 is TGTGCCAGCAGGACAGCCTACTACAATGAGCAGTTCTTC.

This clonotype has more than one count but fewer than ten. The V gene is TRBV20-1, the J gene TRBJ1-5, with D hard to call. The CDR3 runs 12 residues. Trimming removed 6 bases at V and 4 bases at J, with 10 bases between. Germline-derived CDR1 and CDR2 are DFQATT and SNEGSKA (reference sequence). The CDR3, as DNA: TGCAGTGCCCCCCAACCGAATCAGCCCCAGCATTTT. It translates to CSAPQPNQPQHF.

The gene calls are TRBV12-3 or TRBV12-4 and TRBJ2-3; D unresolved. Trimming pared 8 bases from V and 4 bases from J, leaving 10 bases between. There are 12 residues in the CDR3. CDR3 in amino acids: CASDGPSDTQYF. Written as DNA, the CDR3 is TGTGCCAGCGATGGGCCCTCAGATACGCAGTATTTT.

V gene TRBV9 combines with J gene TRBJ1-2; D perhaps matches TRBD1 (6 bases). The V end lost 4 bases, the J end lost 4 bases, and 17 bases lay between the germline ends. The CDR3 consists of 15 residues. Germline CDR1 SGDLS, CDR2 YYNGEE. This CDR3 is CASSPPGGAPYGYTF. As DNA, the CDR3 is TGTGCCAGCAGCCCGCCGGGGGGCGCCCCCTATGGCTACACCTTC.

There are a few counts of this clonotype. The chain joins TRBV4-1 to TRBJ2-7; TRBD2 agrees at 11 bases. Germline V gene sequence: CDR1 MGHRA, CDR2 YSYEKL. This CDR3 has 18 amino acids. V lost 3 bases to trimming and J lost 0 bases; unmatched junction nucleotides: 10. The CDR3 spells CASSQGVAGGGSSYEQYF. The CDR3 DNA reads as TGCGCCAGCAGCCAGGGGGTAGCGGGAGGGGGAAGCTCCTACGAGCAGTACTTC.

This clonotype has more than one count but fewer than ten. V is TRBV20-1 and J is TRBJ1-2; D gene uncertain. In germline, CDR1 is DFQATT, CDR2 SNEGSKA (reference sequence). V was clipped by 3 bases and J by 0 bases, with 8 bases between them. The CDR3 loop spans 13 amino acids. The CDR3 loop is CSASHRTNYGYTF. The CDR3 nucleotides read TGCAGTGCTAGTCACCGAACTAACTATGGCTACACCTTC.

The CDR3 nucleotides read TGCGCCAGCAGCTTGACCGGGGGAGGGCTGTTTTTT. As protein: CASSLTGGGLFF. The chain links TRBV5-1 to TRBJ2-2, with D maybe TRBD2 (6 bases). The germline CDR1 and CDR2 sequences are SGHRS and YFSETQ. V was cut by 1 base and J by 13 bases, with 11 bases left in between. The CDR3 runs 12 residues.

This clonotype was counted many times. One end of the junction fails to match germline, which may point to a read error. The V gene is TRBV5-1, the J gene TRBJ1-2; the D gene is possibly TRBD1 (5 bases). The CDR3 totals 13 residues. Germline assignment: CDR1 SGHRS and CDR2 YFSETQ. DNA of the CDR3: TGTGCCAGCAGCTTGGGGCAGAACTATGGCTACACCTTC. Residues: CASSLGQNYGYTF.

The rearrangement joins TRBV5-1 to TRBJ1-1; unclear D gene. Germline loops: CDR1 SGHRS, CDR2 YFSETQ. The CDR3 extends over 14 amino acids. V shed 2 bases and J shed 0 bases, with 8 bases lying between them. This CDR3 is CASSLNTMNTEAFF. The CDR3 coding sequence is TGCGCCAGCAGCTTAAACACCATGAACACTGAAGCTTTCTTT.

CDR3 protein: CASSPHRDIQYF. DNA for the CDR3: TGTGCCAGCAGCCCCCATCGGGACATTCAGTACTTC. J is TRBJ2-4 and V is TRBV13; no clear D gene. V was cut by 5 bases and J by 8 bases, with 10 bases left in between. CDR1 PRHDT and CDR2 FYEKMQ come from the germline V gene (reference sequence). The CDR3 loop spans 12 amino acids.

This clonotype occurred a few times. DNA for the CDR3: TGCAGTGCCATACCCAGTGATGGCTACACCTTC. Protein product: CSAIPSDGYTF. The genes are TRBV20-1 and TRBJ1-2; the D is unclear. Deletions cut 6 bases from V and 6 bases from J, with 11 bases between. Germline assignment: CDR1 DFQATT and CDR2 SNEGSKA (reference sequence). The CDR3 sequence is 11 residues long.

This chain uses TRBV7-8 with TRBJ2-6; possible D gene TRBD1, 5 bases. Trimming took off 3 bases at V and 0 bases at J, with 15 bases between the two ends. Germline CDR1 reads SGHVS; CDR2 reads FQNEAQ. The CDR3 is 18 residues long. CDR3 region: CASSFREGTYSGANVLTF. The CDR3 nucleotides are TGTGCCAGCAGCTTCAGGGAAGGAACCTACTCTGGGGCCAACGTCCTGACTTTC.

Only a few counts were recorded for this clonotype. This CDR3 is CASSAGLAGDDNEQFF. In DNA form, the CDR3 reads TGTGCCAGCAGCGCCGGACTAGCGGGAGACGACAATGAGCAGTTCTTC. The V and J genes are TRBV9 and TRBJ2-1, with TRBD2 matching over 13 bases. V was pared by 3 bases and J by 5 bases, with 5 bases of the junction left unmatched. The CDR3 length is 16 residues. Germline CDR1 is SGDLS and CDR2 is YYNGEE.